This paragraph reports one TCR beta chain. Antigen unknown. Noted time point: week 23, last vaccination. Each vaccine dose was 300 ug of mutant IDH1 20-mer peptide, with topical imiquimod. New WHO grade 3 or 4 IDH1-mutant, ATRX-lost astrocytomas were present in all donors. The data originate from a study of a mutant IDH1 vaccine in newly diagnosed glioma. Across the whole study: At weeks 1, 3, 5, 7, 11, 15, 19 and 23, patients received a vaccination, eight in all. There were roughly 62% males and roughly 38% females among treated patients, whose mean age was about 40 years. Earlier care involved radiotherapy, temozolomide, or both, and the majority received both.

This CDR3 has 13 residues. Germline V lookup: CDR1 SGHVS, CDR2 FNYEAQ. With 3 bases removed from V and 10 bases from J, the gap between germline ends came to 13 bases. Profiling relied on immunoSEQ multiplex PCR, and the TCRdb table lists in-frame clones only, not all of them. The table lists roughly 60,000 clones, about 85% of them singletons. The TCR originated in a man aged 25-45 years with glioma. V gene TRBV7-6 combines with J gene TRBJ2-1; D remains unclear. The material was PBMCs, obtained from a glioma patient whose treatment included an IDH1 peptide vaccine. CDR3 DNA sequence: TGTGCCAGCAGCTTTAATTCCGAAGGCGAGCAGTTCTTC. Translating it yields CASSFNSEGEQFF.